This TCR beta chain was profiled in a study of post-analysis software for immune sequencing data. Turning to the study itself: Included among the disease courses, which were recorded for the cohort, were relapsing-remitting, secondary progressive and progressive-relapsing multiple sclerosis.

This clonotype was observed a few times. Its cognate antigen is unknown. Study observations and caveats: Five or six TRBV segments, TRBV5-6, TRBV5-1 and TRBV20-1 among them, were found more frequent in patients than controls. Normalized Chao1 diversity was significantly reduced in patients versus controls.

Unique molecular identifiers were present in the TCR beta cDNA libraries. TCRdb re-derived calls from the PCR reads in MiXCR, one entry per CDR3 protein. The sample has under 650,000 distinct CDR3 sequences, 40% to 50% seen once. This CDR3 has 15 amino acids. Between the trimmed V and J ends, which lost 2 bases and 2 bases, there was a span of 13 bases. Germline CDR1 and CDR2: MGHRA and YSYEKL. V and J are TRBV4-1 and TRBJ2-7, with D perhaps matching TRBD2 (5 bases). The specimen sequenced was blood. The source of this sequence is a girl aged 10-17 years with multiple sclerosis. The CDR3 DNA is TGCGCCAGCAGCCAATACACTAGTCCCACCTACGAGCAGTACTTC. Encoded protein: CASSQYTSPTYEQYF.